This T cell receptor (beta chain) was sequenced in a study of Tregs in tolerant kidney transplant recipients. Study as a whole: Recipients received nonmyeloablative bone marrow transplants from related graft donors, with transient mixed chimerism.

Study-wide results and limits: In tolerant patients, donor-specific Tregs outgrew total Tregs, suggesting antigen-driven expansion. Biological reproducibility was not directly addressed, but technical replication error appeared minimal.

Clones were sequenced by immunoSEQ multiplex PCR, and TCRdb holds only the in-frame ones, with some missing. This table holds tens of thousands of clones. CD4+CD25+CD127- Tregs, CD4+CD25- non-Tregs, CD4 and CD8 cells were sorted. Comment on this clone: Its antigen is unidentified. The CDR3 is cut off 3 residues early in the read; its end comes from the germline J gene.

The V gene end was trimmed by 10 bases and the J gene end by 1 base; junction bases not matched to a gene: 6. The length of the CDR3 is 13 residues. Germline loops: CDR1 LNHDA, CDR2 SQIVND (reference sequence). This rearrangement joins TRBV19 to TRBJ1-1; TRBD1 agrees at 7 bases. The TCR comes from a human donor who received a combined kidney and bone marrow transplant. The sample was CD4+ T cells from blood, taken before the transplant. The CDR3 sequence: CATSGTANTEAFF. The covered CDR3 bases are TGTGCCACCTCAGGGACAGCGAACACTGAA.